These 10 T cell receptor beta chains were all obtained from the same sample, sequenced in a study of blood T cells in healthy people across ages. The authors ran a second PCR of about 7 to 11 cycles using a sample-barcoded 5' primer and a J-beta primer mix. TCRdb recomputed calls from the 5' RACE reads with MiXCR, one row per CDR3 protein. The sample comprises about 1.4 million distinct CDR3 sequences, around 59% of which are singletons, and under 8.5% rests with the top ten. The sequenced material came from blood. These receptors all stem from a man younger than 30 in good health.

The CDR3 DNA reads TGTGCCAGCAGCCCACTTTGGGGGTCTGGTTCCTACAATGAGCAGTTCTTC. Translated: CASSPLWGSGSYNEQFF. The chain recombines TRBV7-6 with TRBJ2-1; the D call may be TRBD1 or TRBD2 (5 bases each). The germline gives CDR1 SGHVS, CDR2 FNYEAQ. The CDR3 runs to 17 residues. Trimming pared 5 bases from V and 1 base from J, leaving 18 bases between.

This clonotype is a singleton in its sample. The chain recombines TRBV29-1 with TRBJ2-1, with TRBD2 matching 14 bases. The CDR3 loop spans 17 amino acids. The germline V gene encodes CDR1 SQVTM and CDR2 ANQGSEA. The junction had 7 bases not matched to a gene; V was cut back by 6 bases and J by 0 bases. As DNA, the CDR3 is TGCAGCGTGGGGGGACTAGCGGGGGCCCACTCCTACAATGAGCAGTTCTTC. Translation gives CSVGGLAGAHSYNEQFF.

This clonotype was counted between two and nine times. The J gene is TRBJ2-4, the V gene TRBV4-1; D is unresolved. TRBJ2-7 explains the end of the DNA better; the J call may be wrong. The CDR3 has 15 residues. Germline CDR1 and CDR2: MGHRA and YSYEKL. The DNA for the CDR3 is TGCGCCAGCAGCCAACGCGCCGTTTCCGGAAGCGAGCAGTACTTC. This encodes CASSQRAVSGSEQYF.

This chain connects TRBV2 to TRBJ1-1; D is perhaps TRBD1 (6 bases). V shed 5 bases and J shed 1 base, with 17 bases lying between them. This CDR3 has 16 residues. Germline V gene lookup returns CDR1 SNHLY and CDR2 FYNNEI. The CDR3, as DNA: TGTGCCAGCAGTTCTCCAGGGGCCGCGGGGAACACTGAAGCTTTCTTT. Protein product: CASSSPGAAGNTEAFF. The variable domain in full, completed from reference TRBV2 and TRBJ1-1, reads EPEVTQTPSHQVTQMGQEVILRCVPISNHLYFYWYRQILGQKVEFLVSFYNNEISEKSEIFDDQFSVERPDGSNFTLKIRSTKLEDSAMYFCASSSPGAAGNTEAFFGQGTRLTVV.

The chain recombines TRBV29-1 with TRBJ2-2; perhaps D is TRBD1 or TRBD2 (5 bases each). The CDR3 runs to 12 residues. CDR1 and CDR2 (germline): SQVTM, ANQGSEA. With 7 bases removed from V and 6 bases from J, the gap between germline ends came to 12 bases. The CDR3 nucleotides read TGCAGCGGGGGGAGTAACGCCGGGGAGCTGTTTTTT. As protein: CSGGSNAGELFF.

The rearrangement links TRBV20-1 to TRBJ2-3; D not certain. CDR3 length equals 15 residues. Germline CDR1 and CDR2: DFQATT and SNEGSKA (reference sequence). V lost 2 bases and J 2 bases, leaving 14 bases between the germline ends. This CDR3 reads CSARPLKPPTDTQYF. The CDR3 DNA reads TGCAGTGCTAGACCACTGAAACCCCCCACAGATACGCAGTATTTT.

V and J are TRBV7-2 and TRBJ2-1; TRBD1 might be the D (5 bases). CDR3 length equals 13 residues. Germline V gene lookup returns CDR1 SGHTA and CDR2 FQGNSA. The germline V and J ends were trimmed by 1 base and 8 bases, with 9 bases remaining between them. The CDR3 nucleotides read TGTGCCAGCAGCTTAGTTTTGGGGCATGAGCAGTTCTTC. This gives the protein CASSLVLGHEQFF.

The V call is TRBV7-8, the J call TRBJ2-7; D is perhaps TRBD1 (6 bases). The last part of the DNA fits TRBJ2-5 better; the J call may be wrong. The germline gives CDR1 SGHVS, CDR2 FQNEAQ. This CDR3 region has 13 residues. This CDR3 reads CASRNRDIETQYF. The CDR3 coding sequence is TGTGCCAGCAGAAACCGGGACATAGAGACCCAGTACTTC.

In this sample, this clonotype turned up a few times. CDR3 in DNA: TGTGCCAGCTCACTCACGGATTCCTATGGCTACACCTTC. Amino acid sequence: CASSLTDSYGYTF. The chain is built from TRBV18 and TRBJ1-2; no reliable D call. The germline V gene encodes CDR1 KGHSH and CDR2 LQKENI. CDR3 size: 13 residues. Trimming took off 4 bases at V and 4 bases at J, with 10 bases between the two ends.

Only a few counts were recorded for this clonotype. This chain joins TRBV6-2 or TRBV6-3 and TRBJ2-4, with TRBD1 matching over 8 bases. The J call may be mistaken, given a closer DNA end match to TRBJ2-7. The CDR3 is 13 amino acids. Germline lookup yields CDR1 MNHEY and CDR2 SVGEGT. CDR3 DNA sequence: TGTGCCAGCAGTTGGGGACAGGTCAACGAGCAGTACTTC. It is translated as CASSWGQVNEQYF.